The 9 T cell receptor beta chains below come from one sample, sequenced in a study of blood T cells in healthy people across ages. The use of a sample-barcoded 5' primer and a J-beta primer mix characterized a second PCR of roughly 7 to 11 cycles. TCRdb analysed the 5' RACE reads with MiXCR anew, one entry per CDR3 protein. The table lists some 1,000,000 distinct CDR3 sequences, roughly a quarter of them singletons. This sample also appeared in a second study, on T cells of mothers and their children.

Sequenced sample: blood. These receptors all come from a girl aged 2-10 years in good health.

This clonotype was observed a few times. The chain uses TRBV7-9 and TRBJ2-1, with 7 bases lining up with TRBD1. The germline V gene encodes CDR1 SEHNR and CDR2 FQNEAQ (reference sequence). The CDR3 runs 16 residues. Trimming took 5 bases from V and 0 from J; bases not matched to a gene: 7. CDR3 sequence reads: CASSPLTGSSYNEQFF. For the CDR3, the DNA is TGTGCCAGCAGCCCACTGACAGGGTCCTCCTACAATGAGCAGTTCTTC.

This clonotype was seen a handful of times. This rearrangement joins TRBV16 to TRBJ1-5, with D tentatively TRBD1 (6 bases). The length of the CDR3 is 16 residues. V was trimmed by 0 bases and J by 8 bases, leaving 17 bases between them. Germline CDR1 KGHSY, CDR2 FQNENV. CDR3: CASSQSHFQGPKPQHF. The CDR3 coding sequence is TGTGCCAGCAGCCAATCGCACTTCCAGGGGCCAAAGCCCCAGCATTTT.

The CDR3 DNA reads as TGTGCCAGCAGCTTAGATAGCAGGGACAATGAGCAGTTCTTC. This encodes CASSLDSRDNEQFF. The V call is TRBV5-4, the J call TRBJ2-1, with D tentatively TRBD1 (5 bases). Per germline, CDR1 SGHNT and CDR2 YYREEE (reference sequence). This CDR3 has 14 amino acids. V was clipped by 2 bases and J by 5 bases, with 11 bases between them.

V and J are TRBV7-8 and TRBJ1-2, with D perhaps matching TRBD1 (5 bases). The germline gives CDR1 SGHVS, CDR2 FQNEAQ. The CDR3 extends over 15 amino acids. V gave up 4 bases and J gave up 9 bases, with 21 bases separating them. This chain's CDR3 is CASSSGGTAGGRYTF. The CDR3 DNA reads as TGTGCCAGCAGCTCAGGCGGGACTGCTGGCGGGCGCTACACCTTC.

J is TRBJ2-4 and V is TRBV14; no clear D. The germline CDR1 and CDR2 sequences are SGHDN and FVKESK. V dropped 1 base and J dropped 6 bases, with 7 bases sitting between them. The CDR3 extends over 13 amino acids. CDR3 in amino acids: CASSQGSGNIQYF. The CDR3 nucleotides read TGTGCCAGCAGCCAAGGGTCTGGAAACATTCAGTACTTC.

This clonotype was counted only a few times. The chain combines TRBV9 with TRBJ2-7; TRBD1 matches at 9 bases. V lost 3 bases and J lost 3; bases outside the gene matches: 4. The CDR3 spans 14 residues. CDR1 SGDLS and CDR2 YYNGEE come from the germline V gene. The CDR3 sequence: CASSEGTGNYEQYF. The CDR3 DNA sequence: TGTGCCAGCAGCGAGGGGACAGGGAACTACGAGCAGTACTTC.

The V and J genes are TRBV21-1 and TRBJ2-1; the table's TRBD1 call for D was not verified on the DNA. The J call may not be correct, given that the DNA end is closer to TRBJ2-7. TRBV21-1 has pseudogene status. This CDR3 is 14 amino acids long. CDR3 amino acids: CASSKNRMRYEQYF. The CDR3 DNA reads TGTGCCAGCAGCAAAAACAGGATGAGATACGAGCAGTACTTC.

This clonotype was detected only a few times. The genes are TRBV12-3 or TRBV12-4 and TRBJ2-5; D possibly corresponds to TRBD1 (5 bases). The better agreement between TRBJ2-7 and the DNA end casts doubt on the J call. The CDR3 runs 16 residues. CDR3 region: CASSLGRTRSSYEQYF. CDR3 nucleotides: TGTGCCAGCAGTTTAGGGCGGACACGAAGCTCCTACGAGCAGTACTTC.

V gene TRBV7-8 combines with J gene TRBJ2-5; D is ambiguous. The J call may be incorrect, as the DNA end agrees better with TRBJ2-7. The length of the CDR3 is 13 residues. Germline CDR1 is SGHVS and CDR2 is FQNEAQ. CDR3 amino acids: CASSSSDLYEQYF. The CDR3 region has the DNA TGTGCCAGCAGCTCCTCCGATTTATACGAGCAGTACTTC.